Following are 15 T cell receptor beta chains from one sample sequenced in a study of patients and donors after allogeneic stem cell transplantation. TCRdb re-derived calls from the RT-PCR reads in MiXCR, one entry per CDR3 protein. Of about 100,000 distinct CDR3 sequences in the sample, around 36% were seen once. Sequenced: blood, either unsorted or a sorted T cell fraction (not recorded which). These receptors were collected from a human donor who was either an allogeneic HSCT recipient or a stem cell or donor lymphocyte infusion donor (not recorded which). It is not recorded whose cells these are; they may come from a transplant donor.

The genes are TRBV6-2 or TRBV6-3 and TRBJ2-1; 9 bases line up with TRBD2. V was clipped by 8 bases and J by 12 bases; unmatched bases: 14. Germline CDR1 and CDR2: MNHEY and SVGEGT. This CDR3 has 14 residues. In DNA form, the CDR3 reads TGTGCCAGCTCACCAGTGAGCGGGAGGCGGGGGCAGTTCTTC. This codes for CASSPVSGRRGQFF.

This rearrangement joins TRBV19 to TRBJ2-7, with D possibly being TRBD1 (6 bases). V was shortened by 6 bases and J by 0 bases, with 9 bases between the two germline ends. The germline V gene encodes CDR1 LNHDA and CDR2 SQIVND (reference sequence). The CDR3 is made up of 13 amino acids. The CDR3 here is CASRGDTSYEQYF. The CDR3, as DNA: TGTGCCAGTAGAGGGGACACCTCCTACGAGCAGTACTTC.

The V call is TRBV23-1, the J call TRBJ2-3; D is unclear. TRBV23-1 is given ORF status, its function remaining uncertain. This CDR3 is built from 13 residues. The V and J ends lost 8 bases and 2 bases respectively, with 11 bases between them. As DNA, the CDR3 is TGCGCCAGCGAGAGGCGGAACACAGATACGCAGTATTTT. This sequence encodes CASERRNTDTQYF.

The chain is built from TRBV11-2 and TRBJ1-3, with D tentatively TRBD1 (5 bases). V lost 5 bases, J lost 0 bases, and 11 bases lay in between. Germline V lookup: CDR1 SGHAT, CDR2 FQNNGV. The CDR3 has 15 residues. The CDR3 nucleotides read TGTGCCAGCAGCGGGGGACTGAGCTCTGGAAACACCATATATTTT. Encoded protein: CASSGGLSSGNTIYF.

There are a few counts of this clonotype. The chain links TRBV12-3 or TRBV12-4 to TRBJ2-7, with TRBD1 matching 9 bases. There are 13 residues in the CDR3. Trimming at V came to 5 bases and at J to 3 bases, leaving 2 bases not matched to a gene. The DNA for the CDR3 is TGTGCCAGCAGTAAGGGACAGGGCTACGAGCAGTACTTC. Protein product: CASSKGQGYEQYF.

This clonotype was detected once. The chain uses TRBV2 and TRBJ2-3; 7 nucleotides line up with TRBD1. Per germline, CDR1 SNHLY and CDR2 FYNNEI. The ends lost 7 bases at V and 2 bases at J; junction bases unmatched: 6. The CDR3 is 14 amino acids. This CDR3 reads CASTRDSYTDTQYF. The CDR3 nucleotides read TGTGCCAGCACCCGGGACAGCTACACAGATACGCAGTATTTT.

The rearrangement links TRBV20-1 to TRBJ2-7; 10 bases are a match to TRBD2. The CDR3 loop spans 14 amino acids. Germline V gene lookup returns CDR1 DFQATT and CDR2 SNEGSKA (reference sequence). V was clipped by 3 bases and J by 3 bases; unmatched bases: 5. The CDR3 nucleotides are TGCAGTGCTAGCGCCGGACTAGCGGACTACGAGCAGTACTTC. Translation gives CSASAGLADYEQYF.

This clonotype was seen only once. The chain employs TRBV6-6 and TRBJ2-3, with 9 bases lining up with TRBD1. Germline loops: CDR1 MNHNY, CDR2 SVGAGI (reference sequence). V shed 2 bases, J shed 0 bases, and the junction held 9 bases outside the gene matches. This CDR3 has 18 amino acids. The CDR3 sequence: CASSYAGTGLPSTDTQYF. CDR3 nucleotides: TGTGCCAGCAGTTACGCCGGGACAGGGCTCCCTAGCACAGATACGCAGTATTTT.

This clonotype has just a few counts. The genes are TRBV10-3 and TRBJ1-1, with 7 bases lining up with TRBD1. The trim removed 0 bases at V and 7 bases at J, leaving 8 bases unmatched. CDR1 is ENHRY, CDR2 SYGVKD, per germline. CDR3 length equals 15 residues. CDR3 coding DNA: TGTGCCATCAGTGAGTCGACAAGGGGGCGTTTTGAAGCTTTCTTT. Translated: CAISESTRGRFEAFF.

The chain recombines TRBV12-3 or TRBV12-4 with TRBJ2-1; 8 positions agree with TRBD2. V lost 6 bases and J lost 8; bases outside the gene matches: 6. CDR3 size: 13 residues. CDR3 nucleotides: TGTGCCAGCAGGCGTAGCGGGACCCATGAGCAGTTCTTC. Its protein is CASRRSGTHEQFF.

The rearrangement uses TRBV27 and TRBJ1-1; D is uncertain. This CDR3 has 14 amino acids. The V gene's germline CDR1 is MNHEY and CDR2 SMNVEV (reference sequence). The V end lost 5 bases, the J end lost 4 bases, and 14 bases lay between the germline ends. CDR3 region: CASSLRPPGTEAFF. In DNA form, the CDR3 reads TGTGCCAGCAGTCTACGACCGCCCGGCACTGAAGCTTTCTTT.

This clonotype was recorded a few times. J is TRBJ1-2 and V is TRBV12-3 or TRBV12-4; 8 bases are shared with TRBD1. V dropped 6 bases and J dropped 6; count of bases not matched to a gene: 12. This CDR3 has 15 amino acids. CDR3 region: CASSTDRARVDGYTF. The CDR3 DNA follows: TGTGCCAGCAGCACGGACAGGGCACGTGTCGATGGCTACACCTTC.

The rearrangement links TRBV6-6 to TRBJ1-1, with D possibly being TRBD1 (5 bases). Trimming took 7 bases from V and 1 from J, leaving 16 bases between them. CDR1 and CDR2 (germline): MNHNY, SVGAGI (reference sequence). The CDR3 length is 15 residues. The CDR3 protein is CASTPSGGRNTEAFF. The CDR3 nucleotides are TGTGCCAGCACCCCATCCGGGGGGAGGAACACTGAAGCTTTCTTT.

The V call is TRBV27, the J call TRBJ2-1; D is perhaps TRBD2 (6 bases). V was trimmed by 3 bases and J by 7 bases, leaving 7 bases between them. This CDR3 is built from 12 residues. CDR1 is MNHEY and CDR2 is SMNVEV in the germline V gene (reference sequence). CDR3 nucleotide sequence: TGTGCCAGCAGTTTTGGGGGGAATGAGCAGTTCTTC. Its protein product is CASSFGGNEQFF.

CDR3 sequence: CASVGDGNTIYF. In DNA, the CDR3 is TGTGCCAGCGTAGGAGATGGAAACACCATATATTTT. V usage is TRBV28 and J usage is TRBJ1-3, with unresolved D. From germline, CDR1 is MDHEN and CDR2 SYDVKM. V was trimmed by 8 bases and J by 3 bases, leaving 8 bases between them. This CDR3 comprises 12 residues. Full variable domain (outside the CDR3, taken from reference TRBV28 and TRBJ1-3): DVKVTQSSRYLVKRTGEKVFLECVQDMDHENMFWYRQDPGLGLRLIYFSYDVKMKEKGDIPEGYSVSREKKERFSLILESASTNQTSMYLCASVGDGNTIYFGEGSWLTVV.